The 27 T cell receptor beta chains below come from one sample, sequenced in a study of tumor-infiltrating lymphocytes in primary liver carcinoma. Constant-region priming of approximately 500 ng total RNA yielded TCR beta cDNA. Nested multiplex PCR, run for three rounds with slightly modified ARM-PCR, yielded TCR beta libraries. Running 10 cycles apiece, the first two PCR rounds relied on TRBV1-TRBV30 forward primers together with a C-beta reverse primer. TCRdb fed the multiplex PCR reads into MiXCR, producing one record per CDR3 protein. The table has fewer than 150,000 distinct CDR3 sequences, around 60% seen once. Taking about 17-31 mg of unsorted bulk tissue, the authors co-extracted RNA and DNA. The specimen sequenced was liver tumor tissue from sampling region 1. Noted subset: tumor region T1, superior pole. The receptors were sampled from a woman aged 60 to 75 with primary liver carcinoma and hepatitis B virus infection.

Details on this clonotype: A clone one base away is much larger, so this may be a read error. The chain employs TRBV10-3 and TRBJ2-5, with 7 nucleotides matching TRBD1. The CDR3 spans 13 residues. Germline-derived CDR1 and CDR2 are ENHRY and SYGVKD. V was pared by 10 bases and J by 2 bases, with 7 bases of the junction left unmatched. CDR3 DNA sequence: TGTGCCAGCTGTGACAGGGATCAAGAGACCCAGTACTTC. Translated: CASCDRDQETQYF.

There are a few counts of this clonotype. A much bigger clone sits one base away, suggesting this may be a read error. This sequence joins TRBV11-2 and TRBJ1-1; a weak D match, TRBD1 (6 bases). The length of the CDR3 is 13 residues. Germline lookup yields CDR1 SGHAT and CDR2 FQNNGV. The CDR3 region has the DNA TGTGCCAGCAACACCCAGGGGAACACTGAAACTTTCTTT. Translated, it gives CASNTQGNTETFF.

This clonotype was recorded only once. The junction and the germline gene differ at one end; a read error may be behind it. The chain recombines TRBV2 with TRBJ1-1, with D possibly TRBD1 on 5 matching bases. The CDR3 has 13 amino acids. Per the germline V gene, CDR1 is SNHLY and CDR2 is FYNNEI. CDR3 sequence: CASRGVDDTESFF. Written as DNA, the CDR3 is TGTGCCAGCAGAGGGGTGGATGACACTGAATCTTTCTTT.

The chain recombines TRBV6-2 or TRBV6-3 with TRBJ1-1; tentatively, D is TRBD1 (6 bases). CDR3 length: 11 amino acids. V was cut by 8 bases and J by 6 bases, with 10 bases left in between. Germline values: CDR1 MNHEY, CDR2 SVGEGT. The CDR3 coding sequence is TGTGCCAGCGGGGGACACGCTGAAGCTTTCTTT. As protein: CASGGHAEAFF.

Ten or more counts support this clonotype. The rearrangement links TRBV7-9 to TRBJ2-7; 9 bases align to TRBD1. Germline V CDR1 and CDR2: SEHNR, FQNEAQ (reference sequence). After removal of 5 bases from V and 3 bases from J, the junction contained 8 bases not matched to a gene. The CDR3 runs 15 residues. DNA of the CDR3: TGTGCCAGCAGCCTGGGGACAGGGTTCGACTACGAGCAGTACTTC. Translating gives CASSLGTGFDYEQYF.

The CDR3 nucleotides read TGTGCCAGTAGTATGACCCGAAACACCGGGGAGCTGTTTTTT. Amino acid sequence: CASSMTRNTGELFF. The chain couples TRBV19 to TRBJ2-2; no definite D call. V was cut by 3 bases and J by 2 bases, with 7 bases left in between. CDR1 is LNHDA and CDR2 is SQIVND in the germline V gene (reference sequence). The CDR3 consists of 14 residues.

This sequence joins TRBV11-2 and TRBJ1-6; D is uncertain. CDR1 and CDR2 from the germline V gene are SGHAT and FQNNGV. The CDR3 is 13 residues long. V gave up 3 bases and J gave up 16 bases, with 16 bases separating them. The chain's CDR3 is CASSFVMNSLLHF. In DNA, the CDR3 is TGTGCCAGCAGCTTTGTAATGAACTCACTTCTCCACTTT.

The gene calls are TRBV28 and TRBJ1-2, with D unclear. Germline V gene sequence: CDR1 MDHEN, CDR2 SYDVKM. Trimming cost V 4 bases and J 1 base, with 16 bases left between them. The CDR3 runs to 16 residues. The CDR3 loop is CASSSPRERGNYGYTF. The CDR3 nucleotides read TGTGCCAGCAGTTCTCCAAGGGAGCGGGGTAACTATGGCTACACCTTC.

Concerning this clonotype: A clone one base away is much larger, so this may be a read error. In this CDR3 the conserved last residue, phenylalanine or tryptophan, is missing, so a read error is likely. The chain links TRBV6-5 to TRBJ1-6, with D uncertain. In germline, CDR1 is MNHEY, CDR2 SVGAGI. V lost 5 bases and J 7 bases, leaving 15 bases between the germline ends. The length of the CDR3 is 15 residues. In nucleotides, the CDR3 is TGTGCCAGCAGTGCAAACGAGCCTCGAAATTCACCCCTCCACCTT. Translating gives CASSANEPRNSPLHL.

For this clonotype: Mismatch with germline at one junction end may stem from a read error. This chain connects TRBV7-9 to TRBJ2-1, with 9 bases that match TRBD1. This CDR3 is 14 amino acids long. Germline CDR1 SEHNR, CDR2 FQNEAQ (reference sequence). CDR3 in amino acids: CASSSGTGNNEQLF. For the CDR3, the DNA is TGTGCCAGCAGCTCCGGGACAGGGAACAATGAGCAGCTCTTC.

With respect to this clonotype: At one end, the junction sequence differs from germline, possibly due to a read error. This sequence joins TRBV6-6 and TRBJ1-5, with a possible D match to TRBD1 (5 bases). The CDR3 totals 16 residues. Germline CDR1 is MNHNY and CDR2 is SVGAGI (reference sequence). CDR3 sequence (DNA): TGTGCCAGCAGTATACGACATGGGGCCTTCAATAAGCCCCAGCATTTT. Amino acids: CASSIRHGAFNKPQHF.

Judged by abundance, this clonotype is medium-sized. CDR3 coding DNA: TGTGCCAGCAGCTTAGAGGTTCGGACAGGGGTCACAGATACGCAGTATTTT. This translates into CASSLEVRTGVTDTQYF. J is TRBJ2-3 and V is TRBV11-2, with TRBD1 matching over 9 bases. Germline V gene lookup returns CDR1 SGHAT and CDR2 FQNNGV. The CDR3 runs to 17 residues. J was trimmed by 2 bases and V by 0 bases; bases with no gene match: 6.

The CDR3 sequence: CSARGTAYSNQPQHF. CDR3 DNA: TGCAGTGCTAGAGGGACAGCCTATAGCAATCAGCCCCAGCATTTT. The chain employs TRBV20-1 and TRBJ1-5; tentative D call: TRBD1 (6 bases). V was shortened by 1 base and J by 0 bases, with 10 bases between the two germline ends. CDR1 and CDR2 from the germline V gene are DFQATT and SNEGSKA (reference sequence). This CDR3 region has 15 residues.

This clonotype was detected once. It is likely a read error, because the conserved phenylalanine at the end of the CDR3 is missing. The rearrangement joins TRBV11-2 to TRBJ1-1, with 7 bases matching TRBD1. The J segment lost 4 bases and the V segment lost 5 bases, leaving 4 bases of the junction unmatched. Germline V CDR1 and CDR2: SGHAT, FQNNGV. The CDR3 covers 13 residues. The chain's CDR3 is CASSPGTVTEAFL. CDR3 in DNA: TGTGCCAGCAGCCCAGGGACAGTCACTGAAGCTTTCCTT.

The J gene is TRBJ1-5, the V gene TRBV28, with D maybe TRBD1 (6 bases). The CDR3 covers 15 residues. V was pared by 1 base and J by 9 bases, with 16 bases between. Germline-derived CDR1 and CDR2 are MDHEN and SYDVKM. CDR3 region: CASSLLGGNGRPQHF. DNA for the CDR3: TGTGCCAGCAGTTTATTGGGGGGCAACGGGCGGCCCCAGCATTTT.

With regard to this clonotype: An end of the junction differs from the germline gene, which may be a read error. The chain has TRBV11-2 and TRBJ1-1; D may be TRBD1 (6 bases). CDR1 SGHAT and CDR2 FQNNGV come from the germline V gene. The CDR3 covers 13 residues. The CDR3 DNA sequence: TGTGACAGCAGCTGGACCAGGGGTGCTGAAACTTTCTTT. This gives the protein CDSSWTRGAETFF.

On this clonotype itself: Possible read error: a much larger clone is one base away. J is TRBJ1-2 and V is TRBV6-2 or TRBV6-3; no reliable D call. The CDR3 spans 13 residues. Germline CDR1 MNHEY, CDR2 SVGEGT. CDR3 DNA: TGTTCCAGCAGTTATGAGGAATTAGATGGCTACACCTTC. It codes for CSSSYEELDGYTF.

On this clonotype: This clone may be a read error of a much larger clone one base away. This chain uses TRBV29-1 with TRBJ2-7; possibly TRBD1 or TRBD2 for D (5 bases each). Germline V CDR1 and CDR2: SQVTM, ANQGSEA. The length of the CDR3 is 14 residues. Trimming stripped 4 bases from V and 3 bases from J, with 16 bases between. The CDR3 reads CSVAPGTTIYEQYF. The CDR3 bases are TGCAGCGTTGCCCCCGGGACGACAATCTACGAGCAGTACTTC.

This clonotype was picked up a small number of times. The V gene is TRBV28, the J gene TRBJ2-1, with D possibly matching TRBD2 (5 bases). The CDR3 runs 13 residues. Germline V CDR1 and CDR2: MDHEN, SYDVKM. V was pared by 6 bases and J by 2 bases, with 8 bases between. Written as DNA, the CDR3 is TGTGCCAGCAGCCGGGGAGCCTACAATGAGCAGTTCTTC. This sequence encodes CASSRGAYNEQFF.

Worth noting for this clonotype: A much larger clone lies a single base off, so this may be a read error. The rearrangement uses TRBV6-6 and TRBJ1-2; 9 nucleotides align to TRBD1. This CDR3 has 13 amino acids. Germline V lookup: CDR1 MNHNY, CDR2 SVGAGI (reference sequence). The V gene end was trimmed by 9 bases and the J gene end by 8 bases; junction bases not matched to a gene: 10. The CDR3 sequence: CASDRGNSKGYTF. The CDR3 nucleotides read TGTGCCAGTGACAGGGGGAATTCGAAGGGCTACACCTTC.

On this clonotype itself: A read error may account for a junction end that differs from germline. The chain links TRBV7-8 to TRBJ2-7, with D tentatively TRBD1 (6 bases). The germline V gene has CDR1 SGHVS and CDR2 FQNEAQ. The CDR3 loop spans 13 amino acids. The CDR3 nucleotides are TGTACCAGCAGCAGGACAGAGAATTACGAGCAGTACTTC. It yields the protein CTSSRTENYEQYF.

Of note for this clonotype: This may be a read error, as it is one base from a much larger clone. The chain joins TRBV4-1 to TRBJ2-7; possibly TRBD2 for D (5 bases). This CDR3 is built from 15 residues. Per germline, CDR1 MGHRA and CDR2 YSYEKL. The CDR3 is CTSSKGDHPTYEQYF. Here the CDR3 DNA reads TGCACCAGCAGCAAGGGAGACCATCCTACCTACGAGCAGTACTTC.

Comments on this clonotype: At one end the junction does not follow the germline gene, possibly because of a read error. The J gene is TRBJ1-1, the V gene TRBV12-3 or TRBV12-4, with 8 bases that match TRBD1. This CDR3 spans 16 amino acids. This CDR3 is CASSGDRRIAGTEAFF. The CDR3 nucleotides read TGTGCCAGCAGTGGGGACAGGAGAATTGCGGGCACTGAAGCTTTCTTC.

Regarding this clonotype: This could be a read error, since a much larger clone is one nucleotide away. The chain is built from TRBV12-5 and TRBJ2-1; D is uncertain. V lost 6 bases to trimming and J lost 4 bases, with 16 bases between them. The CDR3 has 15 residues. Per the germline V gene, CDR1 is LGHNT and CDR2 is FRNRAP. CDR3 sequence (DNA): TGTGCTAGTGGCCAGACTGGCGGCCTATACAATGAGCAGTTCTTC. It translates to CASGQTGGLYNEQFF.

V and J are TRBV24-1 and TRBJ2-6, with a weak D call TRBD2 (6 bases). Germline CDR1 is KGHDR and CDR2 is SFDVKD. The CDR3 length is 18 residues. V lost 0 bases to trimming and J lost 4 bases, with 15 bases between them. CDR3: CATSDLIRGVVGANVLTF. CDR3 DNA sequence: TGTGCCACCAGTGATTTGATTCGCGGGGTGGTAGGGGCCAACGTCCTGACTTTC.

About this clonotype itself: A much bigger clone sits one base away, suggesting this may be a read error. The chain carries TRBV6-6 and TRBJ2-5, with D possibly matching TRBD1 (5 bases). The V and J ends lost 5 bases and 4 bases respectively, with 20 bases between them. Germline V gene lookup returns CDR1 MNHNY and CDR2 SVGAGI (reference sequence). The CDR3 extends over 16 amino acids. This CDR3 reads CASSPQGRATRETQYF. CDR3 coding DNA: TGTGCCAGCAGTCCTCAGGGCCGGGCCACCCGAGAGACCCAGTACTTC.

The sample holds one count of this clonotype. This sequence may be a read error, since a much larger clone differs from it by one base. This rearrangement joins TRBV5-1 to TRBJ2-7, with TRBD2 identical over 9 bases. Germline CDR1 is SGHRS and CDR2 is YFSETQ. CDR3 size: 14 residues. The CDR3 coding sequence is TGCGTCAGCAGCTTTAGCGGGAGTAGGAACGAGCAGTACTTC. As protein: CVSSFSGSRNEQYF.